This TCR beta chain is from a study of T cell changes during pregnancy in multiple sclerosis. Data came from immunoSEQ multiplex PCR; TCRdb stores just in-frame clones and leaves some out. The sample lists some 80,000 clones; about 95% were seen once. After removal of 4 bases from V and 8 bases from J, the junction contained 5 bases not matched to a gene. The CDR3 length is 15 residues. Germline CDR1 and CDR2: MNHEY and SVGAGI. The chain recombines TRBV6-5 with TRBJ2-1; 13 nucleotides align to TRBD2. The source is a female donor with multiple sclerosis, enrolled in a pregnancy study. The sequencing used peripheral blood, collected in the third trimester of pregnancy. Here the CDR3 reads CASSSGLAGMYEQFF. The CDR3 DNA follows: TGTGCCAGCAGTTCGGGACTAGCGGGGATGTATGAGCAGTTCTTC.